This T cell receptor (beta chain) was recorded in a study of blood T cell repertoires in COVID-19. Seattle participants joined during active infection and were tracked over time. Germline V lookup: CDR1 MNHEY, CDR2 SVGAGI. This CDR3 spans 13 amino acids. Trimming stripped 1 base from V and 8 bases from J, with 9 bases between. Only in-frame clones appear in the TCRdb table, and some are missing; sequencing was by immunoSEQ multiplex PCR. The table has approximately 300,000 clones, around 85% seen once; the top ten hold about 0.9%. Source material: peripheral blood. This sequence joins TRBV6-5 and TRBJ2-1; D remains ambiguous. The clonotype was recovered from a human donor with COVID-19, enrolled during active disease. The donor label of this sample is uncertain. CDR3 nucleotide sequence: TGTGCCAGCAGTTACTTCTCTTCCCATGAGCAGTTCTTC. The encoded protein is CASSYFSSHEQFF.